This record covers a single T cell receptor beta chain. Its antigen is currently unknown. Vbeta (60) and Jbeta (13) primers were used in the PCR. Sequencing used immunoSEQ multiplex PCR; TCRdb keeps in-frame clones, though not all of them. The sample includes some 130,000 clones, 79% seen only once; the top ten take 6.5%. Germline CDR1 is SGHNT and CDR2 is YYREEE (reference sequence). CDR3 size: 16 residues. The V and J ends lost 5 bases and 10 bases, in that order; junction bases with no gene match: 17. This record belongs to a study of cytomegalovirus exposure and HLA in healthy donors. Each of the donors was a healthy bone marrow donor. Study-level points and caveats: A later analysis reportedly identified an Asian-associated ancestry cluster as carrying fewer N-insertions than the approximately 620-donor mean.

The sequencing input was PBMCs. The gene calls are TRBV5-4 and TRBJ1-3, with TRBD1 identical over 8 bases. The sequence derives from a man aged 35-49 years in good health and CMV-seropositive. The CDR3 sequence: CASSPVGQGLGSTIYF. For the CDR3, the DNA is TGTGCCAGCAGTCCCGTTGGACAGGGCCTAGGGTCTACCATATATTTT.